The sequence of this TCR beta chain was determined in a study of blood T cell repertoires in COVID-19. Study at large: Whether acute or convalescent, the COVID-19 samples came from the United States, Italy and Spain.

Germline loops: CDR1 SQVTM, CDR2 ANQGSEA. The CDR3 extends over 14 amino acids. Trimming removed 7 bases at V and 0 bases at J, with 16 bases between. The Seattle patients, enrolled during active infection, were followed longitudinally. Clones were sequenced by immunoSEQ multiplex PCR, and TCRdb holds only the in-frame ones, with some missing. Here the sample spans some 300,000 clones, 90% being singletons. The chain carries TRBV29-1 and TRBJ2-7; maybe TRBD1 (5 bases). The sample was peripheral blood. The sequence came from a woman between 40 and 50 years old with COVID-19, enrolled during active disease. CDR3 region: CSAIVGAASYEQYF. The CDR3 nucleotides are TGCAGCGCCATCGTAGGGGCGGCCTCCTACGAGCAGTACTTC.